This T cell receptor beta chain was captured by sequencing in a study of Ad26.COV2.S vaccination and SARS-CoV-2 variants. Overall study context: The study gave Ad26.COV2.S intramuscularly, once or twice 56 days apart. Broader study findings: Vaccinees displayed broader spike-specific TCR repertoires than placebo recipients.

The V gene's germline CDR1 is LGHNA and CDR2 YNFKEQ. Deletions cut 0 bases from V and 2 bases from J, with 8 bases between. The CDR3 consists of 15 residues. This clone was seen more than once but under ten times. What it binds is unknown. Treatment given: about 20 received Ad26.COV2.S at low or high dose, single or two shots; about 5 received placebo; per-sample allocation not given. Sampling happened 63 days after the first vaccine or placebo injection. Data came from immunoSEQ multiplex PCR; TCRdb stores just in-frame clones and leaves some out. The table has about 480,000 clones, approximately 90% seen once.

The chain has TRBV4-2 and TRBJ1-3; no clear D. The specimen comprised peripheral blood, sampled in a trial of Ad26.COV2.S vaccine versus placebo. This sequence was found in a person between 18 and 65 years old who received the Ad26.COV2.S COVID-19 vaccine or a placebo. Here the CDR3 DNA reads TGTGCCAGCAGCCAAGATCGGGTGACTGGAAACACCATATATTTT. Its translation: CASSQDRVTGNTIYF.